Below, one T cell receptor (beta chain) is given with its context. The antigen remains undetermined. The source of the sample is a study of shared clonotypes between healthy human individuals. Study summary: Per-donor plates numbered three CD4 naive, three CD4 memory, two CD8 naive and one CD8 memory.

Assay execution proceeded at the deep level. Profiled with immunoSEQ multiplex PCR; TCRdb holds only in-frame clones, not every one. The sample comprises roughly 1,500,000 clones, around 98% of which are singletons, and around 0.47% rests with the top ten. The CDR3 totals 11 residues. Germline V gene sequence: CDR1 MNHEY, CDR2 SVGAGI. V was cut by 7 bases and J by 7 bases, with 7 bases left in between. Study-level points and caveats: Only blood was sampled; tissue repertoires likely differ.

Recent acute infections and vaccinations were absent in the healthy HIV-negative adult donors. This clonotype was obtained from a man aged 25-40 years in good health. The V gene is TRBV6-5, the J gene TRBJ2-2; D unresolved. Sequenced material: naive CD4+ T cells sorted from blood. As to subset: CD45RA+ positively selected. This CDR3 is CASTSNGELFF. The CDR3 DNA reads TGTGCCAGCACTTCGAACGGGGAGCTGTTTTTT.